The clone carrying this TCR beta chain has more than one count but fewer than ten. Germline CDR1 is SGHVS and CDR2 is FQNEAQ. This CDR3 region has 18 residues. V shed 1 base, J shed 2 bases, and the junction held 8 bases outside the gene matches. This entry belongs to a study of blood T cell repertoires in COVID-19. Clones were read by immunoSEQ multiplex PCR, and TCRdb kept only the in-frame ones, dropping some. The table records some 240,000 clones, about 85% of them present only once. The sequence was obtained from a man in his 60s who had recovered from COVID-19. V usage is TRBV7-8 and J usage is TRBJ1-5; 10 bases are a match to TRBD1. Sequenced input: peripheral blood. CDR3 protein: CASSLVPTGTGGNQPQHF. In nucleotides, the CDR3 is TGTGCCAGCAGCTTAGTGCCCACCGGGACAGGGGGCAATCAGCCCCAGCATTTT.